What follows are 31 T cell receptor beta chains derived from one specimen sequenced in a study of T cell clonality in common variable immunodeficiency. Here immunoSEQ multiplex PCR was the method, and the copy in TCRdb shows in-frame clones only, minus some. The profile covers about 40,000 clones, none occurring a single time. Sequencing input: peripheral blood mononuclear cells. Source of these receptors: a person aged 18-69 years in good health.

This clone occurred many times. The read stops 3 residues short of the end of the CDR3; the missing end is completed from the germline J gene. The chain has TRBV3-1 (or the pseudogene TRBV3-2) and TRBJ1-1, with TRBD1 as a possible D gene (5 bases). Germline V lookup: CDR1 LGHDT, CDR2 YNNKEL (reference sequence). V was shortened by 0 bases and J by 1 base, with 12 bases between the two germline ends. This CDR3 spans 16 amino acids. CDR3 DNA (partial): TGTGCCAGCAGCCAAGATACAGGATGGCGGAACACTGAA. Encoded protein: CASSQDTGWRNTE. The entire CDR3 protein is CASSQDTGWRNTEAFF.

On this clone itself: The CDR3 is cut off 3 residues early in the read; its end comes from the germline J gene. J is TRBJ2-7 and V is TRBV5-5, with a possible D match to TRBD2 (6 bases). Trimming pared 6 bases from V and 4 bases from J, leaving 14 bases between. This CDR3 has 13 amino acids. From germline, CDR1 is SGHKS and CDR2 YYEKEE (reference sequence). The CDR3 spells CASTRPGRYEQYF. Incomplete CDR3 DNA: TGTGCCAGCACCAGGCCAGGGAGGTACGAG.

This clone was picked up a small number of times. The read is 3 residues too short to cover the CDR3 end, so that end is filled in from the germline J gene. The chain employs TRBV5-1 and TRBJ1-2; 7 bases align to TRBD1. This CDR3 contains 16 residues. Germline CDR1 is SGHRS and CDR2 is YFSETQ. The J segment lost 1 base and the V segment lost 4 bases, leaving 10 bases of the junction unmatched. The CDR3 loop is CASSLEGGLNNYGYTF. The sequenced part of the CDR3 DNA is TGCGCCAGCAGCCTCGAAGGGGGCCTCAATAACTATGGC. Drawing the rest from reference TRBV5-1 and TRBJ1-2, the complete variable domain is KAGVTQTPRYLIKTRGQQVTLSCSPISGHRSVSWYQQTPGQGLQFLFEYFSETQRNKGNFPGRFSGRQFSNSRSEMNVSTLELGDSALYLCASSLEGGLNNYGYTFGSGTRLTVV.

This clone was observed a few times. The CDR3 end is not reached by the read, which stops 3 residues before it; the germline J gene fills it in. This chain connects TRBV29-1 to TRBJ2-1; D gene uncertain. The CDR3 totals 13 residues. V lost 5 bases and J lost 9, with 17 bases in between. In germline, CDR1 is SQVTM, CDR2 ANQGSEA. The CDR3 bases that were read are TGCAGCGTTACCCCCTATGTGATCGGTGAG. Its protein is CSVTPYVIGE. The complete CDR3 reads CSVTPYVIGEQFF.

This clone was detected ten times or more. The CDR3 end lies 3 residues beyond the end of the read and is filled in from the germline J gene. This chain connects TRBV4-1 to TRBJ2-7, with a tentative D call TRBD1 (5 bases). The V gene lost 3 bases and the J gene lost 6 bases, with 12 bases spanning the gap. Germline CDR1 reads MGHRA; CDR2 reads YSYEKL. This CDR3 is 13 amino acids long. The CDR3 spells CASSQTRVGEQYF. Incomplete CDR3 DNA: TGCGCCAGCAGCCAGACCAGGGTGGGCGAG.

The sample holds many counts of this clone. The read is 3 residues too short to cover the CDR3 end, so that end is filled in from the germline J gene. The genes are TRBV6-2 or TRBV6-3 and TRBJ2-1, with unresolved D. This CDR3 is 16 amino acids long. The germline V and J ends were trimmed by 4 bases and 3 bases, with 16 bases remaining between them. Germline CDR1 reads MNHEY; CDR2 reads SVGEGT. This chain's CDR3 is CASSFGSAALYNEQFF. The CDR3 bases that were read are TGTGCCAGCAGTTTCGGGTCCGCGGCTCTCTACAATGAG.

This clone was counted between two and nine times. The read terminates 3 residues ahead of where the CDR3 ends, so the germline J gene completes it. The chain recombines TRBV5-1 with TRBJ2-1; 9 bases are shared with TRBD1. Germline V gene data show CDR1 as SGHRS and CDR2 as YFSETQ. V lost 4 bases and J lost 8; bases outside the gene matches: 10. This CDR3 spans 15 amino acids. The CDR3 bases that were read are TGCGCCAGCAGCAACCGGGACAGGGCTGTAGATGAG. Encoded protein: CASSNRDRAVDE. Given in full, the CDR3 is CASSNRDRAVDEQFF.

As for this clone: The observed sequence ends 3 residues before the CDR3 terminus, with the missing tail filled in from the germline J gene. The chain uses TRBV7-9 and TRBJ2-1; 10 bases are a match to TRBD2. J gave up 4 bases and V 7 bases, and 7 bases lay outside the gene matches. There are 15 residues in the CDR3. Germline V gene lookup returns CDR1 SEHNR and CDR2 FQNEAQ (reference sequence). Here the CDR3 reads CASTPGLAAYNEQFF. CDR3 DNA, as far as it was read: TGTGCCAGCACCCCTGGACTAGCGGCGTACAATGAG.

This clone turned up a few times. The sequence runs out 3 residues before the end of the CDR3; the remainder is reconstructed from the germline J gene. The chain uses TRBV19 and TRBJ1-1; D is unresolved. The CDR3 is made up of 14 amino acids. Trimming took off 2 bases at V and 3 bases at J, with 10 bases between the two ends. CDR1 and CDR2 (germline): LNHDA, SQIVND (reference sequence). The covered CDR3 bases are TGTGCCAGTAGTATACCGAAAGCTTACACTGAA. This gives the protein CASSIPKAYTE. The whole CDR3 protein reads CASSIPKAYTEAFF.

This clone has ten or more counts. Read data end 3 residues before the CDR3 end; the end is taken from the germline J gene. The V and J genes are TRBV19 and TRBJ2-5; D may be TRBD1 (6 bases). V was pared by 3 bases and J by 2 bases, with 10 bases between. The CDR3 consists of 14 residues. Germline V gene lookup returns CDR1 LNHDA and CDR2 SQIVND (reference sequence). The CDR3 sequence is CASSIQTGQETQYF. The sequenced part of the CDR3 DNA is TGTGCCAGTAGTATCCAGACAGGACAAGAGACC.

This clone was observed at least ten times. The read comes to an end 3 residues before the CDR3 does, leaving the germline J gene to fill in the end. V gene TRBV5-1 combines with J gene TRBJ1-6; maybe TRBD1 (5 bases). Germline V gives CDR1 SGHRS, CDR2 YFSETQ. CDR3 length: 15 amino acids. The V end was cut by 4 bases, the J end by 4 bases, with 12 bases between. This CDR3 is CASSPSTDYNSPLHF. The CDR3 DNA, read in part, is TGCGCCAGCAGCCCCTCGACAGATTATAATTCACCC.

This clone occurred many times. CDR3 region: CASSLSTEAAFF. The part of the CDR3 DNA that was read is TGTGCCAGCAGCTTATCCACCGAGGCA. The rearrangement joins TRBV7-8 to TRBJ1-1, with unresolved D. The CDR3 goes on 3 residues after the read ends, and that part is filled in from the germline J gene. CDR1 SGHVS and CDR2 FQNEAQ come from the germline V gene. The CDR3 totals 12 residues.

This clone appeared a few times. Coverage ceases 3 residues before the CDR3 finishes, and the germline J gene fills in the end. This chain connects TRBV10-2 to TRBJ2-7; the match to TRBD2 covers 11 bases. The CDR3 consists of 15 residues. Per germline, CDR1 WSHSY and CDR2 SAAADI. Unmatched junction bases numbered 10, after V lost 6 bases and J lost 6 bases. CDR3 region: CASRMLAGGPSEQYF. The sequenced CDR3 bases are TGCGCCAGCAGGATGCTAGCGGGAGGACCTAGCGAG.

This clone was seen at least ten times. The junction shows a germline mismatch at one end, possibly a read error. The read stops 3 residues short of the end of the CDR3; the missing end is completed from the germline J gene. V usage is TRBV5-6 and J usage is TRBJ2-1; D is unresolved. In germline, CDR1 is SGHDT, CDR2 YYEEEE. The CDR3 runs 15 residues. The CDR3 DNA, read in part, is TGTGCCAGCAGATTGGGTAGGCAGGCCGACAATGAG. Protein sequence: CASRLGRQADNE. The CDR3 reads in full as CASRLGRQADNEQFF. Filled out from reference TRBV5-6 and TRBJ2-1, the complete variable domain reads DAGVTQSPTHLIKTRGQQVTLRCSPKSGHDTVSWYQQALGQGPQFIFQYYEEEERQRGNFPDRFSGHQFPNYSSELNVNALLLGDSALYLCASRLGRQADNEQFFGPGTRLTVL.

This clone was observed a handful of times. Read sequence stops 3 residues before the CDR3 end, and the germline J gene provides the missing end. The rearrangement uses TRBV19 and TRBJ2-1; D perhaps matches TRBD1 (6 bases). The germline gives CDR1 LNHDA, CDR2 SQIVND (reference sequence). The CDR3 contains 14 residues. Deletions cut 2 bases from V and 4 bases from J, with 9 bases between. CDR3 DNA (partial): TGTGCCAGTAGTATAACCGGGACATACAATGAG. It yields the protein CASSITGTYNE. The complete CDR3 reads CASSITGTYNEQFF.

This clone occurred a few times. From the germline J gene comes the end of the CDR3, since the read stops 3 residues before it. The chain joins TRBV30 to TRBJ1-5; the D gene is possibly TRBD1 (6 bases). Germline values: CDR1 GTSNPN, CDR2 SVGIG (reference sequence). The CDR3 covers 15 residues. Between the trimmed V and J ends, which lost 0 bases and 1 base, there was a span of 10 bases. CDR3 in amino acids: CAWSVTGLSNQPQHF. CDR3 DNA (partial): TGTGCCTGGAGTGTTACAGGGTTGAGCAATCAGCCC.

This clone was recorded many times. The CDR3 end is not reached by the read, which stops 3 residues before it; the germline J gene fills it in. The chain recombines TRBV20-1 with TRBJ1-4, with D perhaps TRBD1 (6 bases). This CDR3 spans 15 amino acids. Germline assignment: CDR1 DFQATT and CDR2 SNEGSKA (reference sequence). Deletions cut 0 bases from V and 3 bases from J, with 11 bases between. The CDR3 here is CSARDPDRSNEKLFF. CDR3 DNA (partial): TGCAGTGCTAGAGATCCCGACAGGTCTAATGAAAAA.

This clone was seen at least ten times. The CDR3 end lies 3 residues beyond the end of the read and is filled in from the germline J gene. The V gene is TRBV12-3 or TRBV12-4, the J gene TRBJ2-3; weak D call: TRBD2 (6 bases). Trimming shortened V by 3 bases and J by 4 bases, and 11 bases separated the two germline ends. The CDR3 has 14 amino acids. CDR3 DNA (partial): TGTGCCAGCAGTTTCGGCGGGGAAGCAGATACG. Translated: CASSFGGEADT. In full, the CDR3 reads CASSFGGEADTQYF.

Only a few counts were recorded for this clone. The read finishes 3 residues shy of the CDR3 end, and the germline J gene is used to complete it. The genes are TRBV7-9 and TRBJ2-2; tentatively, D is TRBD1 (5 bases). The germline gives CDR1 SEHNR, CDR2 FQNEAQ (reference sequence). V gave up 1 base and J gave up 4 bases, with 10 bases separating them. The CDR3 is 15 residues long. The CDR3 protein is CASSLVGAGTGELFF. The part of the CDR3 DNA that was read is TGTGCCAGCAGCTTAGTAGGGGCTGGCACCGGGGAG.

This clone came up many times. Germline is not matched at one junction end, which may reflect a read error. The DNA ends 3 residues before the CDR3 does, and the rest of the CDR3 is filled in from the germline J gene. The chain combines TRBV7-7 with TRBJ2-1; 9 bases fit TRBD2. CDR1 is SSHAT, CDR2 FNYEAQ, per germline (reference sequence). The length of the CDR3 is 16 residues. The CDR3 DNA, read in part, is TGTGCTAGCAGCTTAGTTTTTAGCGGGAGTTACAATGAG. Protein: CASSLVFSGSYNE. The whole CDR3 sequence is CASSLVFSGSYNEQFF.

In this sample, this clone turned up many times. The read ends 3 residues early relative to the CDR3; the germline J gene fills the gap. The V and J genes are TRBV5-1 and TRBJ2-7, with D possibly matching TRBD2 (5 bases). V gave up 7 bases and J gave up 2 bases, with 19 bases separating them. The CDR3 covers 15 residues. Germline CDR1 reads SGHRS; CDR2 reads YFSETQ. The CDR3 protein is CASFRPSSPPYEQYF. Partial CDR3 DNA: TGCGCCAGCTTCAGGCCTAGCTCTCCCCCCTACGAG.

This clone has at least ten counts. The missing CDR3 end, 3 residues past where the read stops, is filled in from the germline J gene. The chain employs TRBV5-1 and TRBJ1-1; tentatively, D is TRBD1 (6 bases). Trimming pared 3 bases from V and 7 bases from J, leaving 16 bases between. Germline V lookup: CDR1 SGHRS, CDR2 YFSETQ. The CDR3 length is 14 residues. CDR3 loop: CASSSVPGHIEAFF. The CDR3 bases that were read are TGCGCCAGCAGCTCCGTACCGGGACACATTGAA.

This clone showed up just a few times. The CDR3 sequence is CASSKTGGSYGYTF. CDR3 bases read: TGCGCCAGCAGCAAAACAGGGGGTAGCTATGGC. The J gene is TRBJ1-2, the V gene TRBV10-2; 8 bases match TRBD1. The read ends 3 residues shy of where the CDR3 ends; the end is completed using the germline J gene. Germline loops: CDR1 WSHSY, CDR2 SAAADI. The CDR3 sequence is 14 residues long. J was trimmed by 4 bases and V by 6 bases; bases with no gene match: 7.

This clone was counted at least ten times. The read ends 3 residues early relative to the CDR3; the germline J gene fills the gap. The rearrangement links TRBV20-1 to TRBJ1-3, with D perhaps matching TRBD1 (5 bases). Trimming took 1 base from V and 4 from J, leaving 11 bases between them. The CDR3 contains 14 residues. Germline V gene lookup returns CDR1 DFQATT and CDR2 SNEGSKA (reference sequence). This chain's CDR3 is CSARGGGKGNTIYF. The sequenced part of the CDR3 DNA is TGCAGTGCTAGAGGGGGGGGGAAAGGAAACACC.

Points on this clone: A junction end diverges from the germline sequence, so it may reflect a read error. Read sequence stops 3 residues before the CDR3 end, and the germline J gene provides the missing end. The V gene is TRBV16, the J gene TRBJ2-7; tentatively, D is TRBD1 (6 bases). The length of the CDR3 is 14 residues. Germline CDR1 and CDR2: KGHSY and FQNENV. This chain's CDR3 is CVSSPQGLSYEQYF. The CDR3 bases that were read are TGTGTCAGCAGCCCCCAGGGGCTCTCCTACGAG. Looking up the rest from reference TRBV16 and TRBJ2-7 gives the full variable domain: GEEVAQTPKHLVRGEGQKAKLYCAPIKGHSYVFWYQQVLKNEFKFLISFQNENVFDETGMPKERFSAKCLPNSPCSLEIQATKLEDSAVYFCVSSPQGLSYEQYFGPGTRLTVT.

This clone was observed many times. The read gets to within 3 residues of the CDR3 end, and the germline J gene fills in the rest. J is TRBJ2-2 and V is TRBV11-2; perhaps TRBD1 as D (5 bases). The CDR3 runs to 14 residues. The ends were cut back, 2 bases at V and 7 bases at J, with 11 bases in the middle. The V gene's germline CDR1 is SGHAT and CDR2 FQNNGV. CDR3 sequence reads: CASSLRQLIGELFF. Incomplete CDR3 DNA: TGTGCCAGCAGCTTAAGACAGCTCATCGGGGAG.

Comments on this clone: The sequence runs out 3 residues before the end of the CDR3; the remainder is reconstructed from the germline J gene. The V gene is TRBV10-2, the J gene TRBJ2-7; TRBD1 matches 10 bases. Germline V gene data show CDR1 as WSHSY and CDR2 as SAAADI. The CDR3 spans 14 residues. V was clipped by 5 bases and J by 2 bases; unmatched bases: 3. CDR3 DNA (partial): TGCGCCAGCAGTTCCGGGACAGGGGCCTACGAG. Residues: CASSSGTGAYE. The whole CDR3 protein is CASSSGTGAYEQYF.

There are many counts of this clone. The CDR3 end falls 3 residues outside the read, so it is completed with the germline J gene. The chain joins TRBV5-1 to TRBJ1-1, with TRBD1 matching 8 bases. V trimming: 3 bases; J trimming: 1 base; junction bases outside the gene matches: 2. CDR3 length equals 14 residues. CDR1 and CDR2 (germline): SGHRS, YFSETQ. CDR3 protein: CASSSGQENTEAFF. Incomplete CDR3 DNA: TGCGCCAGCAGCTCGGGACAGGAGAACACTGAA.

This clone was observed at least ten times. The CDR3 extends 3 residues past the end of the read, so its final part is completed from the germline J gene. V gene TRBV7-6 combines with J gene TRBJ2-1; D might be TRBD1 (6 bases). Trimming shortened V by 4 bases and J by 9 bases, and 25 bases separated the two germline ends. Per the germline V gene, CDR1 is SGHVS and CDR2 is FNYEAQ. The CDR3 spans 17 residues. The CDR3 spells CASSSNGWTASSGEQFF. CDR3 DNA (partial): TGTGCCAGCAGCTCTAACGGGTGGACAGCCTCTAGTGGTGAG.

This clone showed up many times. The read finishes 3 residues shy of the CDR3 end, and the germline J gene is used to complete it. The V call is TRBV12-3 or TRBV12-4, the J call TRBJ2-1, with 8 positions matching TRBD2. The CDR3 length is 15 residues. With 5 bases clipped from V and 8 bases from J, the junction kept 11 bases outside the gene matches. CDR3 loop: CASSRSGSMSDEQFF. The CDR3 DNA, read in part, is TGTGCCAGCAGTCGAAGCGGGAGTATGTCTGATGAG.

At least ten counts were recorded for this clone. The CDR3 goes on 3 residues after the read ends, and that part is filled in from the germline J gene. The rearrangement links TRBV5-1 to TRBJ1-6, with a weak D call TRBD1 (5 bases). Germline CDR1 is SGHRS and CDR2 is YFSETQ. CDR3 length: 13 amino acids. V was trimmed by 0 bases and J by 9 bases, leaving 7 bases between them. CDR3 sequence: CASSLAGRSPLHF. The CDR3 bases that were read are TGCGCCAGCAGCTTGGCAGGGCGTTCACCC.